Presented here are 28 T cell receptor beta chains from one specimen sequenced in a study of early T cells in non-severe SARS-CoV-2 infection. Using its own MiXCR run on the 5' RACE reads, TCRdb lists one record per CDR3 protein. The sample lists 100,000 or so distinct CDR3 sequences, about an eighth occurring once. The sample was whole blood. All receptors derive from an adult who was a healthcare worker with PCR-confirmed SARS-CoV-2 infection or an uninfected control (not recorded which).

This clonotype has more than one count but fewer than ten. This sequence joins TRBV5-4 and TRBJ1-3; 8 nucleotides match TRBD1. The J segment lost 4 bases and the V segment lost 3 bases, leaving 6 bases of the junction unmatched. Germline CDR1 reads SGHNT; CDR2 reads YYREEE (reference sequence). This CDR3 spans 15 amino acids. CDR3 sequence (DNA): TGTGCCAGCAGCTGGGACAGGTCCTCGGGAAACACCATATATTTT. The encoded protein is CASSWDRSSGNTIYF.

This clonotype was found a few times. V and J are TRBV2 and TRBJ2-3; D is unclear. The CDR3 runs 14 residues. Germline-derived CDR1 and CDR2 are SNHLY and FYNNEI. V was cut by 3 bases and J by 0 bases, with 7 bases left in between. Here the CDR3 DNA reads TGTGCCAGCAGTGAGAGGATTAGCACAGATACGCAGTATTTT. The encoded protein is CASSERISTDTQYF.

Many counts were recorded for this clonotype. The chain joins TRBV3-1 to TRBJ1-4; possibly TRBD1 for D (6 bases). The CDR3 length is 14 residues. V lost 2 bases to trimming and J lost 6 bases, with 10 bases between them. Germline V CDR1 and CDR2: LGHDT, YNNKEL (reference sequence). DNA of the CDR3: TGTGCCAGCAGCCAACAGGGGTATGATGAAAAACTGTTTTTT. It translates to CASSQQGYDEKLFF.

On this clonotype: Since a much larger clone is just one base distant, this may be a read error. The chain recombines TRBV7-8 with TRBJ2-5, with TRBD2 as a possible D gene (6 bases). The CDR3 sequence is 18 residues long. V was clipped by 3 bases and J by 4 bases, with 24 bases between them. Germline V gene sequence: CDR1 SGHVS, CDR2 FQNEAQ. The CDR3 DNA follows: TGTGCCAGCAGCTTGGGAATGGGACGGGGGAGTGGAGGAGAGACCCAGTACTTC. The encoded protein is CASSLGMGRGSGGETQYF.

This clonotype showed up just a few times. This chain connects TRBV18 to TRBJ2-5; D is unclear. The ends were cut back, 1 base at V and 4 bases at J, with 4 bases in the middle. In germline, CDR1 is KGHSH, CDR2 LQKENI. There are 12 residues in the CDR3. The CDR3 nucleotides are TGTGCCAGCTCACCACGACCAGAGACCCAGTACTTC. As protein: CASSPRPETQYF.

This chain uses TRBV9 with TRBJ2-7, with TRBD2 identical over 13 bases. The ends lost 4 bases at V and 9 bases at J; junction bases unmatched: 7. Germline V lookup: CDR1 SGDLS, CDR2 YYNGEE. This CDR3 contains 14 residues. The CDR3 reads CASSPRLAGGSQYF. CDR3 sequence (DNA): TGTGCCAGCAGCCCAAGACTAGCGGGAGGCTCGCAGTACTTC.

This clonotype appeared a few times. This chain joins TRBV29-1 and TRBJ1-6, with D possibly matching TRBD1 (5 bases). Trimming took 7 bases from V and 2 from J, leaving 9 bases between them. Germline CDR1 SQVTM, CDR2 ANQGSEA. The CDR3 runs 13 residues. The CDR3 here is CSAQDTYNSPLHF. As DNA, the CDR3 is TGCAGCGCACAGGATACCTATAATTCACCCCTCCACTTT.

This clonotype occurred many times. V usage is TRBV18 and J usage is TRBJ1-5; no definite D call. Germline V gene sequence: CDR1 KGHSH, CDR2 LQKENI. V was shortened by 2 bases and J by 9 bases, with 11 bases between the two germline ends. The CDR3 has 13 residues. CDR3 coding DNA: TGTGCCAGCTCACCAGACCCTTCGTGGCCCCAGCATTTT. Translation: CASSPDPSWPQHF.

The chain couples TRBV4-1 to TRBJ1-2; D is uncertain. The length of the CDR3 is 15 residues. CDR1 is MGHRA and CDR2 is YSYEKL in the germline V gene. V lost 1 base and J 0 bases, leaving 9 bases between the germline ends. The CDR3 here is CASSQGPVANYGYTF. The CDR3 bases are TGCGCCAGCAGCCAAGGTCCCGTAGCTAACTATGGCTACACCTTC.

This clonotype was observed many times. The chain has TRBV21-1 and TRBJ1-2; the D call of TRBD1 is as the table states it, not checked on the DNA. TRBV21-1 is given as a pseudogene. The CDR3 has 14 amino acids. The CDR3 sequence is CASSKAMAGNGYTF. DNA for the CDR3: TGTGCCAGCAGCAAAGCGATGGCAGGGAATGGCTACACCTTC.

This clonotype was seen many times. The chain carries TRBV25-1 and TRBJ2-1, with D perhaps being TRBD1 or TRBD2 (5 bases each). The V end lost 0 bases, the J end lost 13 bases, and 10 bases lay between the germline ends. This CDR3 contains 12 residues. The V gene's germline CDR1 is MGHDK and CDR2 SYGVNS. CDR3 amino acids: CASSEYGARQFF. The CDR3 nucleotides read TGTGCCAGCAGTGAATACGGGGCCCGACAGTTCTTC.

This clonotype was seen a handful of times. This chain joins TRBV5-6 and TRBJ1-1; unclear D gene. The CDR3 sequence is 13 residues long. Germline V gene data show CDR1 as SGHDT and CDR2 as YYEEEE. Trimming shortened V by 4 bases and J by 3 bases, and 10 bases separated the two germline ends. For the CDR3, the DNA is TGTGCCAGCAGCCCGGGGAGATACACTGAAGCTTTCTTT. Its protein is CASSPGRYTEAFF.

There are many counts of this clonotype. The chain employs TRBV6-1 and TRBJ2-5, with 8 bases lining up with TRBD2. Germline-derived CDR1 and CDR2 are MNHNS and SASEGT. The CDR3 contains 13 residues. The trim removed 3 bases at V and 5 bases at J, leaving 2 bases unmatched. CDR3: CASSDAGGETQYF. CDR3 nucleotides: TGTGCCAGCAGTGACGCGGGGGGTGAGACCCAGTACTTC.

The V and J genes are TRBV6-5 and TRBJ1-2; maybe TRBD1 (5 bases). V lost 7 bases and J 4 bases, leaving 16 bases between the germline ends. Germline V gene data show CDR1 as MNHEY and CDR2 as SVGAGI. This CDR3 has 14 amino acids. The CDR3 region has the DNA TGTGCCAGCAACGTGTGGGGGGGAGTCTATGGCTACACCTTC. Residues: CASNVWGGVYGYTF.

This clonotype was seen repeatedly, ten times or more. This chain links TRBV18 with TRBJ1-6; 8 nucleotides line up with TRBD1. In germline, CDR1 is KGHSH, CDR2 LQKENI. The CDR3 spans 16 residues. The trim removed 4 bases at V and 7 bases at J, leaving 9 bases unmatched. CDR3 protein: CASSRNPGQVNSPLHF. CDR3 DNA: TGTGCCAGCTCACGGAATCCGGGACAGGTGAATTCACCCCTCCACTTT.

This clonotype was detected many times. This rearrangement joins TRBV12-3 or TRBV12-4 to TRBJ2-3; unclear D gene. The CDR3 is made up of 14 amino acids. Trimming shortened V by 1 base and J by 2 bases, and 7 bases separated the two germline ends. CDR3 sequence (DNA): TGTGCCAGCAGTTTAGGGCCACACACAGATACGCAGTATTTT. Translated, it gives CASSLGPHTDTQYF.

In the case of this clonotype: It may be a read error: a sequence one base away is much more abundant. The V call is TRBV5-4, the J call TRBJ2-7; the D gene is possibly TRBD1 (5 bases). Germline V CDR1 and CDR2: SGHNT, YYREEE (reference sequence). The CDR3 contains 14 residues. V was shortened by 0 bases and J by 6 bases, with 13 bases between the two germline ends. The CDR3, as DNA: TGTGCCAGCAGCTTGGCAAGGGGCTTGGGCGAGCAGTACTTC. Amino acids: CASSLARGLGEQYF. Variable domain in full (rest from reference TRBV5-4 and TRBJ2-7): ETGVTQSPTHLIKTRGQQVTLRCSSQSGHNTVSWYQQALGQGPQFIFQYYREEENGRGNFPPRFSGLQFPNYSSELNVNALELDDSALYLCASSLARGLGEQYFGPGTRLTVT.

The chain links TRBV7-9 to TRBJ1-2, with D perhaps TRBD1 (5 bases). The germline V gene has CDR1 SEHNR and CDR2 FQNEAQ (reference sequence). The CDR3 sequence is 14 residues long. V dropped 3 bases and J dropped 4 bases, with 12 bases sitting between them. The CDR3 loop reads CASSFDSTSYGYTF. The CDR3 DNA sequence: TGTGCCAGCAGCTTCGACAGTACCTCCTATGGCTACACCTTC.

The chain links TRBV10-3 to TRBJ2-1, with D perhaps matching TRBD1 (6 bases). The CDR3 is 13 residues long. V lost 2 bases, J lost 9 bases, and 11 bases lay in between. Germline V gene sequence: CDR1 ENHRY, CDR2 SYGVKD. The CDR3 here is CAISEQDRSEQFF. Written as DNA, the CDR3 is TGTGCCATCAGTGAGCAGGACAGAAGTGAGCAGTTCTTC.

In this sample, this clonotype turned up a few times. The chain uses TRBV5-6 and TRBJ2-7, with D uncertain. The CDR3 runs 16 residues. V was cut by 1 base and J by 0 bases, with 14 bases left in between. From germline, CDR1 is SGHDT and CDR2 YYEEEE. The CDR3 DNA reads TGTGCCAGCAGCTTGATGGGTAGCCTAAGCTCCTACGAGCAGTACTTC. Its translation: CASSLMGSLSSYEQYF.

This clonotype occurred many times. The rearrangement links TRBV19 to TRBJ2-7, with 7 nucleotides matching TRBD1. CDR1 is LNHDA and CDR2 is SQIVND in the germline V gene (reference sequence). The CDR3 is 12 amino acids. V dropped 8 bases and J dropped 5; count of bases not matched to a gene: 6. CDR3 amino acids: CASLGQRNEQYF. As DNA, the CDR3 is TGTGCCAGTCTGGGACAGAGAAACGAGCAGTACTTC.

This clonotype came up many times. This chain links TRBV2 with TRBJ2-4; no definite D call. With 4 bases removed from V and 7 bases from J, the gap between germline ends came to 5 bases. The CDR3 has 11 residues. Germline assignment: CDR1 SNHLY and CDR2 FYNNEI. This CDR3 is CASSGTNIQYF. The CDR3 nucleotides are TGTGCCAGCAGTGGGACGAACATTCAGTACTTC. Based on the CDR3 plus reference TRBV2 and TRBJ2-4, the full variable domain is EPEVTQTPSHQVTQMGQEVILRCVPISNHLYFYWYRQILGQKVEFLVSFYNNEISEKSEIFDDQFSVERPDGSNFTLKIRSTKLEDSAMYFCASSGTNIQYFGAGTRLSVL.

The table lists this clonotype with a few counts. The rearrangement links TRBV20-1 to TRBJ1-3; D is unresolved. V lost 4 bases and J 0 bases, leaving 7 bases between the germline ends. CDR3 size: 13 residues. CDR1 and CDR2 from the germline V gene are DFQATT and SNEGSKA (reference sequence). The DNA of the CDR3 is TGCAGTGCTATCGACATCTCTGGAAACACCATATATTTT. Translating it yields CSAIDISGNTIYF.

A few counts support this clonotype. The gene calls are TRBV20-1 and TRBJ2-3; 7 bases line up with TRBD2. This CDR3 spans 16 amino acids. V gave up 0 bases and J gave up 1 base; unmatched junction bases: 7. Germline V gene lookup returns CDR1 DFQATT and CDR2 SNEGSKA (reference sequence). CDR3 protein: CSARDGAGWGTDTQYF. For the CDR3, the DNA is TGCAGTGCTAGAGATGGAGCGGGATGGGGCACAGATACGCAGTATTTT.

This clonotype was detected a few times. The V call is TRBV29-1, the J call TRBJ2-1; 9 nucleotides agree with TRBD1. CDR3 length: 14 amino acids. Germline trimming cut 5 bases from V and 3 bases from J; bases unmatched to any gene: 5. Germline lookup yields CDR1 SQVTM and CDR2 ANQGSEA. DNA for the CDR3: TGCAGCGTTCAACGGGACAGGGACTACAATGAGCAGTTCTTC. This codes for CSVQRDRDYNEQFF.

This clonotype turned up a few times. The chain joins TRBV24-1 to TRBJ2-2; the match to TRBD2 covers 12 bases. V shed 7 bases, J shed 7 bases, and the junction held 3 bases outside the gene matches. The CDR3 totals 14 residues. CDR1 KGHDR and CDR2 SFDVKD come from the germline V gene. CDR3: CATRGLAGNGELFF. The CDR3 DNA reads as TGTGCCACCAGAGGACTAGCGGGAAACGGGGAGCTGTTTTTT.

This clonotype was found a few times. The junction does not match germline at one end; this may be a read error. The rearrangement uses TRBV2 and TRBJ1-1; D call uncertain. From germline, CDR1 is SNHLY and CDR2 FYNNEI. The CDR3 contains 12 residues. The CDR3 loop reads CASSARRSEVFF. In nucleotides, the CDR3 is TGTGCCAGCAGTGCGAGAAGGTCTGAAGTTTTCTTT.

At least ten counts were recorded for this clonotype. The chain links TRBV6-5 to TRBJ1-5; the D gene is possibly TRBD1 (5 bases). CDR3 length equals 13 residues. Per germline, CDR1 MNHEY and CDR2 SVGAGI. Trimming left V 6 bases short and J 7 bases short, with 13 bases between. This CDR3 reads CASRPGGWQPQHF. The CDR3 DNA reads TGTGCCAGCAGACCCGGGGGTTGGCAGCCCCAGCATTTT.